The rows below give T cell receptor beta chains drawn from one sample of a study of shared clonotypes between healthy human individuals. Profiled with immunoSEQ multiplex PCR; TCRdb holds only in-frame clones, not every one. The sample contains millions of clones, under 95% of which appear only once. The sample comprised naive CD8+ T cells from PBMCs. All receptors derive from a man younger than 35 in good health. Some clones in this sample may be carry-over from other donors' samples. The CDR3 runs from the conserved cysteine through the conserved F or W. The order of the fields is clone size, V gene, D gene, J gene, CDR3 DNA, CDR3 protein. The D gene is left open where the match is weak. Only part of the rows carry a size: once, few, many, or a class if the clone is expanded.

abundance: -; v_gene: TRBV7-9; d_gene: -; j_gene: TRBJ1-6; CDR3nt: TGTGCCAGCAGCTTAGAAGGGATAAATAATTCACCCCTCCACTTT; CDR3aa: CASSLEGINNSPLHF
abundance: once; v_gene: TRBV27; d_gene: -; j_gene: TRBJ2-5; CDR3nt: TGTGCCAGCAGTTTATTTGGGACTCTCGAGACCCAGTACTTC; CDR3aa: CASSLFGTLETQYF
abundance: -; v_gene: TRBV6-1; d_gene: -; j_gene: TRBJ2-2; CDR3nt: TGTGCCAGCACTAACACCGGGGAGCTGTTTTTT; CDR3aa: CASTNTGELFF
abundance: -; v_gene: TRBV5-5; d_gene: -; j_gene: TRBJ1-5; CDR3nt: TGTGCCAGCAGCTTAATGGGATACAGCAATCAGCCCCAGCATTTT; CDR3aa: CASSLMGYSNQPQHF
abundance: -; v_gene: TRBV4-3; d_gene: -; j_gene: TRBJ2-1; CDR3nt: TGCGCCAGCAGCACCAAGTGGCGCAGCGGCCCCTCCTACAATGAGCAGTTCTTC; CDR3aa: CASSTKWRSGPSYNEQFF
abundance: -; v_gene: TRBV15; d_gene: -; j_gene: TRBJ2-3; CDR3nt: TGTGCCACCAGCAGGAGGGCAGCGGCCCCAGATACGCAGTATTTT; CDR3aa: CATSRRAAAPDTQYF
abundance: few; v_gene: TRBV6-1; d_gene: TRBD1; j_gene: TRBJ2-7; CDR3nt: TGTGCCAGCAGTGATCCCCCCAAGACAGGGTCCTACGAGCAGTACTTC; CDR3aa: CASSDPPKTGSYEQYF
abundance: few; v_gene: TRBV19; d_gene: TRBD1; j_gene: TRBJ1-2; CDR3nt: TGTGCCAGTAGTACCGGACAGGGCCTCTATGGCTACACCTTC; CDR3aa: CASSTGQGLYGYTF
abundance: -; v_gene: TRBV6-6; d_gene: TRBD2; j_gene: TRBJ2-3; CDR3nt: TGTGCCAGCAGTTACTCAAGGGCGGGGGATACAGATACGCAGTATTTT; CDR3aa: CASSYSRAGDTDTQYF
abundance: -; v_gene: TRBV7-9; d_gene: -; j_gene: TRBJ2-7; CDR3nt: TGTGCCAGCAGCCGAGGGGGCTACGAGCAGTACTTC; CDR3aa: CASSRGGYEQYF
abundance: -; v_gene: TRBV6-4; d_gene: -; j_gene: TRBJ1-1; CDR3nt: TGTGCCAGCAGCGACACAAGGGGATCTGAAGCTTTCTTT; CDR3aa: CASSDTRGSEAFF
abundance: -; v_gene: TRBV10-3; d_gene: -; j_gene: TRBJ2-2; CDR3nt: TGTGCCATCAGTGAGGTCCTAAGGGGGGAGCTGTTTTTT; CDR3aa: CAISEVLRGELFF
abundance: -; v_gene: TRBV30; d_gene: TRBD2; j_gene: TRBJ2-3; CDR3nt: TGTGCCTGGAGTTGGGCGCGGGAGGGGCACGCAGATACGCAGTATTTT; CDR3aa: CAWSWAREGHADTQYF
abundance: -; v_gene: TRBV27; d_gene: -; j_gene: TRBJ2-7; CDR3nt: TGTGCCAGCAGTCCCTCATCCGGGACTGGATACGAGCAGTACTTC; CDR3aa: CASSPSSGTGYEQYF
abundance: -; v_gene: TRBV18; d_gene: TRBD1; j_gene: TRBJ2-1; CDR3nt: TGTGCCAGCTCACCCCCGGACAGGGTTACCTACAATGAGCAGTTCTTC; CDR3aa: CASSPPDRVTYNEQFF
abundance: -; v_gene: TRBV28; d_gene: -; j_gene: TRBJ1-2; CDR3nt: TGTGCCAGCAGTAAGCCGAGGGACTATGGCTACACCTTC; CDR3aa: CASSKPRDYGYTF
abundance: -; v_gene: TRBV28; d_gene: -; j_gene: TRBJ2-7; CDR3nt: TGTGCCAGCAGGGCGTTGGGTTCCTCCTACGAGCAGTACTTC; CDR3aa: CASRALGSSYEQYF
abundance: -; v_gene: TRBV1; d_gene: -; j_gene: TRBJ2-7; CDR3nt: TGCACCAGCAGCCCCATAGCGGGAGGACAAAACTACGAGCAGTACTTC; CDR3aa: CTSSPIAGGQNYEQYF
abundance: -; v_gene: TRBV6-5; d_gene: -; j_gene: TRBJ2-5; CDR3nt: TGTGCCAGCAGTTACCTCGAGGGTGGGGAGACCCAGTACTTC; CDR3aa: CASSYLEGGETQYF
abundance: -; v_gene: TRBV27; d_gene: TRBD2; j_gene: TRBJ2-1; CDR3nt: TGTGCCAGCACGGCCGGGACTAGCGGGAACAATGAGCAGTTCTTC; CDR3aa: CASTAGTSGNNEQFF
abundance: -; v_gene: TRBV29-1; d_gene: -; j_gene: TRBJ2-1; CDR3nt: TGCAGCTTCTTAGGCCTCCAGCAGTTCTTC; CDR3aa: CSFLGLQQFF
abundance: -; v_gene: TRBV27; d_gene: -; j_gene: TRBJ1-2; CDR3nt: TGTGCCAGCAGCACCAGCGTATGGAACGACTATGGCTACACCTTC; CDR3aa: CASSTSVWNDYGYTF
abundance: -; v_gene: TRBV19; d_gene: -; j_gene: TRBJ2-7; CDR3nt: TGTGCCAGTAGTATAGTAAGCAGCTACGAGCAGTACTTC; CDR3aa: CASSIVSSYEQYF
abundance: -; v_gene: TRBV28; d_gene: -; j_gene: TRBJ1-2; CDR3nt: TGTGCCAGCAGCTTAGGTGCCGGTGGCTATGGCTACACCTTC; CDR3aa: CASSLGAGGYGYTF
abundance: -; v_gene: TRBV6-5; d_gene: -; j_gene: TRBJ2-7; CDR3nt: TGTGCCAGCAGCGATAGGGGTAGCGAGCAGTACTTC; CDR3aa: CASSDRGSEQYF
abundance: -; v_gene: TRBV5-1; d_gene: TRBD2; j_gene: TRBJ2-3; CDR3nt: TGCGCCAGCAGCTTGGGCGGGAGGGCCACAGATACGCAGTATTTT; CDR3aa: CASSLGGRATDTQYF
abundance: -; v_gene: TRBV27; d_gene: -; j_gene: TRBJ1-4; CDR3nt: TGTGCCAGCAGTTTTAGTGACGGTGCAACTAATGAAAAACTGTTTTTT; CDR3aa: CASSFSDGATNEKLFF
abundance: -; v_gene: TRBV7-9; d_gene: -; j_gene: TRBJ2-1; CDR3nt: TGTGCCAGCAGCTTGAGTGTGCGCGATCCAAACAATGAGCAGTTCTTC; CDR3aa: CASSLSVRDPNNEQFF
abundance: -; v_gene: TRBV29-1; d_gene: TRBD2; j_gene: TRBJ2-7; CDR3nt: TGCAGCGTCTCCGGACGCGGACTAGCCGAGAACGAGCAGTACTTC; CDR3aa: CSVSGRGLAENEQYF
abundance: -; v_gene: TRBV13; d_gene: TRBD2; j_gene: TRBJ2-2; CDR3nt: TGTGCCAGCAGCCTCCGGAGCGGGAGTGACACCGGGGAGCTGTTTTTT; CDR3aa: CASSLRSGSDTGELFF
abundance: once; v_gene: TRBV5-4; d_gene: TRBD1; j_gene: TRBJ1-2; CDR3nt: TGTGCCAGCAGCCCGGGACAGCTTCCCCACTATGGCTACACCTTC; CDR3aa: CASSPGQLPHYGYTF
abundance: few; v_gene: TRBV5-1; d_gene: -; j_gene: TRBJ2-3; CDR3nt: TGCGCCAGCAGACTCGATACGCAGTATTTT; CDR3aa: CASRLDTQYF
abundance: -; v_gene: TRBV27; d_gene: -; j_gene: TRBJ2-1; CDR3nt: TGTGCCAGCAGTTTATCTTCTAGCGCTGAGCAGTTCTTC; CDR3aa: CASSLSSSAEQFF
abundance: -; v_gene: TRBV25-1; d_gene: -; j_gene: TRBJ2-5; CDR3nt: TGTGCCAGCAGTGACCCATTAGGGATTGGGGAGACCCAGTACTTC; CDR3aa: CASSDPLGIGETQYF
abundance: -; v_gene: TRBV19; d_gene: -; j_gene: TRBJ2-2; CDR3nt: TGTGCCAGTAGTCGGAGCAGGAACACCGGGGAGCTGTTTTTT; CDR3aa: CASSRSRNTGELFF
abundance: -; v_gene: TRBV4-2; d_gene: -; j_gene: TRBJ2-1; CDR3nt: TGTGCCAGCAGCCAAGGGGTAGGGTACAATGAGCAGTTCTTC; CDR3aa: CASSQGVGYNEQFF
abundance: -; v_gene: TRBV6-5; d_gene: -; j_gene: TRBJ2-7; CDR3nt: TGTGCCAGCCTCGTGAGGGCAGGGGCGAACTACGAGCAGTACTTC; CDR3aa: CASLVRAGANYEQYF
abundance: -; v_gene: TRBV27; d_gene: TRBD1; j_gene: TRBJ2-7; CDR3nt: TGTGCCAGCAGTTTCACCGGGGACAGAGCCTACGAGCAGTACTTC; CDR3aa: CASSFTGDRAYEQYF
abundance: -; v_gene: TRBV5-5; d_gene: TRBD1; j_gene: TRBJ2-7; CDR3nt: TGTGCCAGCAGCTTGTTAGGGGGCGAATACGAGCAGTACTTC; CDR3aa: CASSLLGGEYEQYF
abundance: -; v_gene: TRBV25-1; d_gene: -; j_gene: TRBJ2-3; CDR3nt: TGTGCCTGCCGATCGACAGTGTGGGGCACAGATACGCAGTATTTT; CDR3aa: CACRSTVWGTDTQYF